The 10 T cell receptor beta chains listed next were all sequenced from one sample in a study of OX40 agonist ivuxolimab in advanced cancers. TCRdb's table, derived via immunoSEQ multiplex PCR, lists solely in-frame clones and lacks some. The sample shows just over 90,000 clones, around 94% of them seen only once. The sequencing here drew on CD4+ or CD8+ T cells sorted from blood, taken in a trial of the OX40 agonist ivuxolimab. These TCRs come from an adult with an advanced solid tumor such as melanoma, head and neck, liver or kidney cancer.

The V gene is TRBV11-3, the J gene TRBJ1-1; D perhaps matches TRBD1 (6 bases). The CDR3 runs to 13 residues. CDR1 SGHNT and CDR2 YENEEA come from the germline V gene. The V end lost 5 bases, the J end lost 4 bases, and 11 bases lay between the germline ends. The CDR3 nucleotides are TGTGCCAGCAGCCCAAGGGGGGGCACTGAAGCTTTCTTT. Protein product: CASSPRGGTEAFF.

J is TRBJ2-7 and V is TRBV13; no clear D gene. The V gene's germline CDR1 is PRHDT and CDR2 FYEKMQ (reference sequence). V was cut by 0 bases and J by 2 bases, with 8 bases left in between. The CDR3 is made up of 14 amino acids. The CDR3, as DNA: TGTGCCAGCAGCTTAGGTCTTGTCCCCTACGAGCAGTACTTC. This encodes CASSLGLVPYEQYF.

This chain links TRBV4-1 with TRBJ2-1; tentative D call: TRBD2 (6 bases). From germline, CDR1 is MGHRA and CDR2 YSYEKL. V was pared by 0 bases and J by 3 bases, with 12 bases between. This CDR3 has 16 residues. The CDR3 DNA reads TGCGCCAGCAGCCAAGAAGGAGGGCCCGTCTACAATGAGCAGTTCTTC. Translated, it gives CASSQEGGPVYNEQFF.

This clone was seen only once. CDR3 sequence reads: CASSETLQGARGNSPLHF. The CDR3 bases are TGCGCCAGCAGTGAGACCTTACAGGGGGCAAGAGGCAATTCACCCCTCCACTTT. This chain connects TRBV10-2 to TRBJ1-6; TRBD1 aligns across 9 bases. The CDR3 has 18 residues. J gave up 7 bases and V 2 bases, and 12 bases lay outside the gene matches. Germline V gene data show CDR1 as WSHSY and CDR2 as SAAADI.

This CDR3 is CASSYTGGLDTQYF. DNA for the CDR3: TGTGCCAGCAGTTACACAGGGGGTCTAGATACGCAGTATTTT. J is TRBJ2-3 and V is TRBV6-5; 8 bases line up with TRBD1. V lost 2 bases and J lost 5; bases outside the gene matches: 3. The CDR3 has 14 amino acids. Germline values: CDR1 MNHEY, CDR2 SVGAGI.

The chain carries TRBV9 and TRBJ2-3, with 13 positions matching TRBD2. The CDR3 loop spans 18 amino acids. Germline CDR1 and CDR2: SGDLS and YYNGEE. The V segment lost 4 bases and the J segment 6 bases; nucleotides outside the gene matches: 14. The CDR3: CASSPLATSGGAADTQYF. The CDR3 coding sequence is TGTGCCAGCAGCCCCTTAGCTACTAGCGGGGGGGCCGCGGATACGCAGTATTTT.

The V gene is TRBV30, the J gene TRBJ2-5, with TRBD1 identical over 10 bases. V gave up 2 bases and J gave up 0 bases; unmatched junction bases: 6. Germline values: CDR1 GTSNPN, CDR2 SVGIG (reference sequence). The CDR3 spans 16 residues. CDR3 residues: CAWSFGQGGYQETQYF. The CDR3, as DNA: TGTGCCTGGAGTTTTGGACAGGGGGGGTACCAAGAGACCCAGTACTTC. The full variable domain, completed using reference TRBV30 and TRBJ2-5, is SQTIHQWPATLVQPVGSPLSLECTVEGTSNPNLYWYRQAAGRGLQLLFYSVGIGQISSEVPQNLSASRPQDRQFILSSKKLLLSDSGFYLCAWSFGQGGYQETQYFGPGTRLLVL.

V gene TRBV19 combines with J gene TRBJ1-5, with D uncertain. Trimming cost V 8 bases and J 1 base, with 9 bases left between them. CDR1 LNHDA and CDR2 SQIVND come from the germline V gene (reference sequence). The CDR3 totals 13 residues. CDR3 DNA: TGTGCCAGTCGCGGCGGCAGCAATCAGCCCCAGCATTTT. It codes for CASRGGSNQPQHF.

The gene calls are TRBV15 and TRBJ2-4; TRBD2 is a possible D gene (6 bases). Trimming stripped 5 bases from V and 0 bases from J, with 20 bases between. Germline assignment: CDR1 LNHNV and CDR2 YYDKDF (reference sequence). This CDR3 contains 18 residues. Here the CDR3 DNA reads TGTGCCACCAGCCCGACATTAATGGCGGGAATAGCCAAAAACATTCAGTACTTC. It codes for CATSPTLMAGIAKNIQYF.

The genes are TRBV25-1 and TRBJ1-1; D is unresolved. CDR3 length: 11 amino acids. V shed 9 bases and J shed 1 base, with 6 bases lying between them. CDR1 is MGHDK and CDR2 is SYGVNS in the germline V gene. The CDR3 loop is CASGGNTEAFF. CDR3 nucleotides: TGTGCCAGTGGAGGGAACACTGAAGCTTTCTTT. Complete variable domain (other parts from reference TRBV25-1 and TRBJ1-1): EADIYQTPRYLVIGTGKKITLECSQTMGHDKMYWYQQDPGMELHLIHYSYGVNSTEKGDLSSESTVSRIRTEHFPLTLESARPSHTSQYLCASGGNTEAFFGQGTRLTVV.